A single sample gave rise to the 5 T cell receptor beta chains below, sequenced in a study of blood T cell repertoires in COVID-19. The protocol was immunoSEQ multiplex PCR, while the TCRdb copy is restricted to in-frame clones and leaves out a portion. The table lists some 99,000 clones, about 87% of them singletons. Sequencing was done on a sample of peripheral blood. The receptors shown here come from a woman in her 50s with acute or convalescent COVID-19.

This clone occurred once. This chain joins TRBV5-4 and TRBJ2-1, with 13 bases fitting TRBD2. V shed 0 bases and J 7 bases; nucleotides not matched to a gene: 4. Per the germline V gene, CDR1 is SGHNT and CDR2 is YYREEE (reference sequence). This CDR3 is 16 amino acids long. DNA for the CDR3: TGTGCCAGCAGCTTGGTCCCGACTAGCGGGGGGAATGAGCAGTTCTTC. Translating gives CASSLVPTSGGNEQFF.

CDR3 loop: CATSGGTGLYEQYF. CDR3 DNA sequence: TGTGCCACCAGTGGGGGGACAGGCCTCTACGAGCAGTACTTC. V and J are TRBV24-1 and TRBJ2-7, with 8 nucleotides matching TRBD1. V lost 5 bases and J lost 3; bases outside the gene matches: 5. Germline CDR1 and CDR2: KGHDR and SFDVKD. The CDR3 has 14 residues.

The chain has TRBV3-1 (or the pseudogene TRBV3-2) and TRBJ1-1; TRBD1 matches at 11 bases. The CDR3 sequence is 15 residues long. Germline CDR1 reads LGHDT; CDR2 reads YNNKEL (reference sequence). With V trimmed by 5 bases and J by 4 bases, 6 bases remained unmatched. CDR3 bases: TGTGCCAGCAGCGCCACCGGGACAGGGGGCACTGAAGCTTTCTTT. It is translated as CASSATGTGGTEAFF.

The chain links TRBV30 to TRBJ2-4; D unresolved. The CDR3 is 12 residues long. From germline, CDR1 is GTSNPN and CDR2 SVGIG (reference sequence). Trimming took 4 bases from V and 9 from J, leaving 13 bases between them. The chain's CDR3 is CAWIKYPSIQYF. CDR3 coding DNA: TGTGCCTGGATTAAGTACCCGAGCATTCAGTACTTC.

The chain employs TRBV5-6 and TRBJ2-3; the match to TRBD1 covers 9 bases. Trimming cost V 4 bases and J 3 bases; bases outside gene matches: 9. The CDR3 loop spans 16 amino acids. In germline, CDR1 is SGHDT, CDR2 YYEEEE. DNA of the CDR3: TGTGCCAGCAGCGTAACCGGGACAGGGCGTACAGATACGCAGTATTTT. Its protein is CASSVTGTGRTDTQYF.